This TCR beta chain was identified in a study of OX40 agonist ivuxolimab in advanced cancers. Looked up from germline, CDR1 is LGHNA and CDR2 is YNFKEQ. The ends were cut back, 0 bases at V and 6 bases at J, with 12 bases in the middle. This CDR3 region has 15 residues. Using immunoSEQ multiplex PCR, the repertoire was profiled, and TCRdb retains in-frame clones only, with some absent. There are tens of thousands of clones in the sample; roughly nine tenths occur only once, and more than 13% lies in the top ten. The gene calls are TRBV4-2 and TRBJ2-1, with D maybe TRBD2 (6 bases). The specimen was CD4+ or CD8+ T cells sorted from blood, collected in a trial of the OX40 agonist ivuxolimab. The clonotype originates from an adult with an advanced solid tumor such as melanoma, head and neck, liver or kidney cancer. The CDR3 DNA is TGTGCCAGCAGCCAAGATCGGCTAGCGTCCAATGAGCAGTTCTTC. Amino acid sequence: CASSQDRLASNEQFF.